Presented here are 30 T cell receptor beta chains from one specimen sequenced in a study of cytomegalovirus exposure and HLA in healthy donors. The assay was immunoSEQ multiplex PCR, and TCRdb's table has in-frame clones only and misses some. Here the sample spans tens of thousands of clones, over 95% being singletons. The source material was PBMCs. The receptors were sampled from a man between 18 and 29 years old in good health and CMV-seronegative.

The table lists this clone with a count of one. The chain employs TRBV9 and TRBJ2-6; D might be TRBD1 (5 bases). Trimming took 2 bases from V and 2 from J, leaving 8 bases between them. From germline, CDR1 is SGDLS and CDR2 YYNGEE. CDR3 length: 15 residues. The CDR3 region is CASSVDSPGANVLTF. The CDR3 coding sequence is TGTGCCAGCAGCGTCGACAGTCCTGGGGCCAACGTCCTGACTTTC.

The chain is built from TRBV5-1 and TRBJ2-1, with 7 bases that match TRBD2. CDR3 length: 15 residues. V lost 0 bases, J lost 7 bases, and 7 bases stayed unmatched. The germline CDR1 and CDR2 sequences are SGHRS and YFSETQ. In DNA form, the CDR3 reads TGCGCCAGCAGCTTGGAAGGCGGGGGAGGGAATGAGCAGTTCTTC. Protein sequence: CASSLEGGGGNEQFF.

The rearrangement uses TRBV9 and TRBJ1-2, with 11 bases identical to TRBD1. The CDR3 is made up of 15 amino acids. The V gene end was trimmed by 0 bases and the J gene end by 7 bases; junction bases not matched to a gene: 5. CDR1 is SGDLS, CDR2 YYNGEE, per germline. CDR3 region: CASSVAGQGAFGYTF. CDR3 nucleotide sequence: TGTGCCAGCAGCGTAGCCGGACAGGGGGCATTTGGCTACACCTTC.

This chain uses TRBV10-2 with TRBJ2-7; 7 positions agree with TRBD1. Trimming removed 8 bases from V and 4 bases from J; junction bases left unmatched: 8. CDR1 and CDR2 from the germline V gene are WSHSY and SAAADI. The CDR3 has 13 amino acids. Written as DNA, the CDR3 is TGCGCCAGCCAACGACAGGGTAATTACGAGCAGTACTTC. Translated, it gives CASQRQGNYEQYF.

A remark on this clone: The junction does not match germline at one end; this may be a read error. The chain carries TRBV7-7 and TRBJ1-6; 8 bases are shared with TRBD1. CDR1 and CDR2 from the germline V gene are SSHAT and FNYEAQ (reference sequence). This CDR3 has 16 residues. The CDR3 DNA is TGTGCTAGCAGGACAGGGTTAAGCTCCTATAATTCACCCCTCCACTTT. It yields the protein CASRTGLSSYNSPLHF.

J is TRBJ1-5 and V is TRBV10-3; TRBD1 matches 11 bases. Germline assignment: CDR1 ENHRY and CDR2 SYGVKD. V shed 6 bases and J 4 bases; nucleotides not matched to a gene: 11. CDR3 length: 17 amino acids. CDR3 amino acids: CAISPGTGGKENQPQHF. The DNA of the CDR3 is TGTGCCATCAGCCCCGGGACAGGGGGTAAGGAAAATCAGCCCCAGCATTTT.

This chain uses TRBV5-1 with TRBJ1-1; 7 nucleotides align to TRBD1. CDR1 SGHRS and CDR2 YFSETQ come from the germline V gene. V shed 0 bases and J 2 bases; nucleotides not matched to a gene: 4. There are 15 residues in the CDR3. Here the CDR3 reads CASSLAGTDNTEAFF. CDR3 sequence (DNA): TGCGCCAGCAGCTTGGCCGGGACAGACAACACTGAAGCTTTCTTT.

This clone has just one count. The gene calls are TRBV7-6 and TRBJ1-1, with D tentatively TRBD1 (6 bases). Germline V lookup: CDR1 SGHVS, CDR2 FNYEAQ. V was cut by 6 bases and J by 0 bases, with 8 bases left in between. The CDR3 loop spans 13 amino acids. The CDR3: CASSTGLNTEAFF. DNA of the CDR3: TGTGCCAGCAGTACAGGGTTGAACACTGAAGCTTTCTTT.

This chain connects TRBV4-1 to TRBJ1-1; 9 nucleotides line up with TRBD1. The germline V gene encodes CDR1 MGHRA and CDR2 YSYEKL. This CDR3 has 18 residues. V lost 2 bases to trimming and J lost 0 bases; unmatched junction nucleotides: 10. CDR3 nucleotides: TGCGCCAGCAGCCAAAGCACAGGGGGCTCGGTCCTGAACACTGAAGCTTTCTTT. Its translation: CASSQSTGGSVLNTEAFF.

The gene calls are TRBV15 and TRBJ1-2; TRBD1 matches at 9 bases. CDR3 length: 13 amino acids. The germline CDR1 and CDR2 sequences are LNHNV and YYDKDF (reference sequence). With 5 bases clipped from V and 6 bases from J, the junction kept 4 bases outside the gene matches. This chain's CDR3 is CATSGQGLHGYTF. In nucleotides, the CDR3 is TGTGCCACCAGCGGACAGGGGTTGCATGGCTACACCTTC.

The genes are TRBV5-1 and TRBJ2-1; the match to TRBD2 covers 7 bases. V was pared by 2 bases and J by 5 bases, with 4 bases of the junction left unmatched. From germline, CDR1 is SGHRS and CDR2 YFSETQ. The CDR3 sequence is 14 residues long. CDR3 DNA sequence: TGCGCCAGCAGCTTAGCGGGACCAAACAATGAGCAGTTCTTC. Its translation is CASSLAGPNNEQFF.

V gene TRBV7-9 combines with J gene TRBJ2-7; TRBD1 is a possible D gene (6 bases). Trimming took 5 bases from V and 0 from J, leaving 8 bases between them. The CDR3 contains 13 residues. Germline lookup yields CDR1 SEHNR and CDR2 FQNEAQ (reference sequence). CDR3 loop: CASSRDNSYEQYF. CDR3 nucleotide sequence: TGTGCCAGCAGCCGGGACAACTCCTACGAGCAGTACTTC.

This rearrangement joins TRBV28 to TRBJ1-1; D remains unclear. Trimming left V 9 bases short and J 0 bases short, with 8 bases between. Germline values: CDR1 MDHEN, CDR2 SYDVKM. The CDR3 spans 12 residues. As DNA, the CDR3 is TGTGCCAGTGATACAGTGAACACTGAAGCTTTCTTT. As protein: CASDTVNTEAFF.

J is TRBJ1-5 and V is TRBV5-1; 7 bases match TRBD1. The V and J ends lost 7 bases and 6 bases, in that order; junction bases with no gene match: 7. Germline-derived CDR1 and CDR2 are SGHRS and YFSETQ. This CDR3 has 13 amino acids. The CDR3 reads CASRQGTGQPQHF. The CDR3 coding sequence is TGCGCCAGCCGACAGGGCACTGGTCAGCCCCAGCATTTT.

V is TRBV4-2 and J is TRBJ1-3; TRBD1 is a possible D gene (5 bases). This CDR3 is 17 amino acids long. The germline V gene encodes CDR1 LGHNA and CDR2 YNFKEQ. V was shortened by 0 bases and J by 0 bases, with 12 bases between the two germline ends. CDR3 DNA sequence: TGTGCCAGCAGCCAAGATATCAGGGCTTTCTCTGGAAACACCATATATTTT. Encoded protein: CASSQDIRAFSGNTIYF.

The chain combines TRBV19 with TRBJ1-5; 9 bases align to TRBD1. The J segment lost 5 bases and the V segment lost 7 bases, leaving 3 bases of the junction unmatched. The germline V gene has CDR1 LNHDA and CDR2 SQIVND (reference sequence). This CDR3 comprises 13 residues. The CDR3 nucleotides read TGTGCCAGTAAGAGGACAGGGGATCAGCCCCAGCATTTT. Translated, it gives CASKRTGDQPQHF.

This rearrangement joins TRBV4-2 to TRBJ2-6; weak D call: TRBD1 (6 bases). The CDR3 has 15 amino acids. Germline CDR1 reads LGHNA; CDR2 reads YNFKEQ. With 5 bases removed from V and 0 bases from J, the gap between germline ends came to 8 bases. This CDR3 is CASSLQGSGANVLTF. CDR3 nucleotide sequence: TGTGCCAGCAGCTTACAGGGCTCTGGGGCCAACGTCCTGACTTTC.

The rearrangement links TRBV12-5 to TRBJ2-3; tentatively, D is TRBD1 (6 bases). With 7 bases removed from V and 0 bases from J, the gap between germline ends came to 17 bases. The CDR3 is 16 amino acids. Per the germline V gene, CDR1 is LGHNT and CDR2 is FRNRAP. The CDR3 region has the DNA TGTGCTAGTGCTACCGATGACAGGTCTAGCACAGATACGCAGTATTTT. This gives the protein CASATDDRSSTDTQYF.

The gene calls are TRBV11-2 and TRBJ1-4; 7 nucleotides line up with TRBD1. The V gene end was trimmed by 5 bases and the J gene end by 8 bases; junction bases not matched to a gene: 14. CDR3 length: 16 amino acids. CDR1 is SGHAT, CDR2 FQNNGV, per germline. CDR3: CASSPRLDRDGEKLFF. CDR3 in DNA: TGTGCCAGCAGCCCGCGACTTGACAGGGACGGGGAAAAACTGTTTTTT.

The rearrangement links TRBV6-5 to TRBJ1-1; the D gene is possibly TRBD1 (6 bases). CDR3 size: 15 residues. CDR1 is MNHEY and CDR2 is SVGAGI in the germline V gene. V was shortened by 4 bases and J by 1 base, with 13 bases between the two germline ends. The CDR3 loop is CASSLRQAPNTEAFF. In DNA, the CDR3 is TGTGCCAGCAGTTTGAGACAGGCACCGAACACTGAAGCTTTCTTT.

This chain connects TRBV19 to TRBJ1-2; 7 bases align to TRBD1. V trimming: 7 bases; J trimming: 1 base; junction bases outside the gene matches: 9. Germline values: CDR1 LNHDA, CDR2 SQIVND (reference sequence). This CDR3 spans 15 amino acids. The CDR3 region is CASTPTGRNNYGYTF. The DNA of the CDR3 is TGTGCCAGTACCCCGACAGGGCGAAATAACTATGGCTACACCTTC.

The chain joins TRBV20-1 to TRBJ2-7, with 7 bases matching TRBD1. The junction had 1 base not matched to a gene; V was cut back by 5 bases and J by 3 bases. The CDR3 has 11 residues. Germline CDR1 reads DFQATT; CDR2 reads SNEGSKA (reference sequence). DNA for the CDR3: TGCAGTGCTGGGGACAGCTACGAGCAGTACTTC. This codes for CSAGDSYEQYF.

The chain uses TRBV6-5 and TRBJ1-1; 8 bases are shared with TRBD1. CDR1 MNHEY and CDR2 SVGAGI come from the germline V gene. V shed 7 bases and J 7 bases; nucleotides not matched to a gene: 8. The CDR3 consists of 13 residues. The CDR3 spells CASKYGTGLEAFF. Written as DNA, the CDR3 is TGTGCCAGCAAATACGGGACAGGTCTTGAAGCTTTCTTT.

J is TRBJ2-1 and V is TRBV28; maybe TRBD2 (5 bases). The V gene lost 5 bases and the J gene lost 6 bases, with 11 bases spanning the gap. Germline CDR1 is MDHEN and CDR2 is SYDVKM. This CDR3 has 13 amino acids. CDR3: CASSKIEGNEQFF. CDR3 DNA sequence: TGTGCCAGCAGTAAGATCGAGGGCAATGAGCAGTTCTTC.

This chain uses TRBV28 with TRBJ1-2; possible D gene TRBD1, 6 bases. V lost 1 base and J lost 4, with 16 bases in between. Per germline, CDR1 MDHEN and CDR2 SYDVKM. The CDR3 is 16 amino acids. The CDR3 region is CASSLYEGGVSYGYTF. CDR3 DNA: TGTGCCAGCAGTTTATACGAAGGGGGGGTTAGCTATGGCTACACCTTC.

The rearrangement links TRBV11-2 to TRBJ2-1; 11 positions agree with TRBD2. Germline CDR1 is SGHAT and CDR2 is FQNNGV. The trim removed 5 bases at V and 6 bases at J, leaving 6 bases unmatched. The CDR3 contains 15 residues. The CDR3 DNA reads TGTGCCAGCAGCCTCGGGACTAGCGGTCTCAATGAGCAGTTCTTC. Its protein is CASSLGTSGLNEQFF.

The rearrangement uses TRBV19 and TRBJ2-2; 14 nucleotides align to TRBD2. Losses at the gene ends were 6 bases for V and 4 bases for J; bases not matched to a gene: 1. The CDR3 has 15 amino acids. From germline, CDR1 is LNHDA and CDR2 SQIVND (reference sequence). The chain's CDR3 is CASRGTSGSTGELFF. CDR3 nucleotides: TGTGCCAGTAGAGGGACTAGCGGGAGCACCGGGGAGCTGTTTTTT.

J is TRBJ2-7 and V is TRBV6-1; 9 bases match TRBD2. J lost 5 bases, V lost 4 bases, and 6 bases had no gene match. The germline CDR1 and CDR2 sequences are MNHNS and SASEGT. This CDR3 contains 14 residues. The CDR3, as DNA: TGTGCCAGCAGTGCGGATAGCGGGAGAAACGAGCAGTACTTC. Protein product: CASSADSGRNEQYF.

V is TRBV6-6 and J is TRBJ2-7; 10 bases align to TRBD2. Germline V gene data show CDR1 as MNHNY and CDR2 as SVGAGI (reference sequence). V dropped 2 bases and J dropped 7; count of bases not matched to a gene: 11. The CDR3 spans 16 residues. CDR3 loop: CASSYGLAGEYEEQYF. Written as DNA, the CDR3 is TGTGCCAGCAGTTACGGCCTAGCGGGAGAATATGAAGAGCAGTACTTC.

The V call is TRBV19, the J call TRBJ2-2; TRBD1 matches at 7 bases. Per the germline V gene, CDR1 is LNHDA and CDR2 is SQIVND (reference sequence). The ends lost 5 bases at V and 7 bases at J; junction bases unmatched: 7. The CDR3 is made up of 14 amino acids. In nucleotides, the CDR3 is TGTGCCAGTAGTCTGACAGGGTGGAACGGGGAGCTGTTTTTT. Encoded protein: CASSLTGWNGELFF.